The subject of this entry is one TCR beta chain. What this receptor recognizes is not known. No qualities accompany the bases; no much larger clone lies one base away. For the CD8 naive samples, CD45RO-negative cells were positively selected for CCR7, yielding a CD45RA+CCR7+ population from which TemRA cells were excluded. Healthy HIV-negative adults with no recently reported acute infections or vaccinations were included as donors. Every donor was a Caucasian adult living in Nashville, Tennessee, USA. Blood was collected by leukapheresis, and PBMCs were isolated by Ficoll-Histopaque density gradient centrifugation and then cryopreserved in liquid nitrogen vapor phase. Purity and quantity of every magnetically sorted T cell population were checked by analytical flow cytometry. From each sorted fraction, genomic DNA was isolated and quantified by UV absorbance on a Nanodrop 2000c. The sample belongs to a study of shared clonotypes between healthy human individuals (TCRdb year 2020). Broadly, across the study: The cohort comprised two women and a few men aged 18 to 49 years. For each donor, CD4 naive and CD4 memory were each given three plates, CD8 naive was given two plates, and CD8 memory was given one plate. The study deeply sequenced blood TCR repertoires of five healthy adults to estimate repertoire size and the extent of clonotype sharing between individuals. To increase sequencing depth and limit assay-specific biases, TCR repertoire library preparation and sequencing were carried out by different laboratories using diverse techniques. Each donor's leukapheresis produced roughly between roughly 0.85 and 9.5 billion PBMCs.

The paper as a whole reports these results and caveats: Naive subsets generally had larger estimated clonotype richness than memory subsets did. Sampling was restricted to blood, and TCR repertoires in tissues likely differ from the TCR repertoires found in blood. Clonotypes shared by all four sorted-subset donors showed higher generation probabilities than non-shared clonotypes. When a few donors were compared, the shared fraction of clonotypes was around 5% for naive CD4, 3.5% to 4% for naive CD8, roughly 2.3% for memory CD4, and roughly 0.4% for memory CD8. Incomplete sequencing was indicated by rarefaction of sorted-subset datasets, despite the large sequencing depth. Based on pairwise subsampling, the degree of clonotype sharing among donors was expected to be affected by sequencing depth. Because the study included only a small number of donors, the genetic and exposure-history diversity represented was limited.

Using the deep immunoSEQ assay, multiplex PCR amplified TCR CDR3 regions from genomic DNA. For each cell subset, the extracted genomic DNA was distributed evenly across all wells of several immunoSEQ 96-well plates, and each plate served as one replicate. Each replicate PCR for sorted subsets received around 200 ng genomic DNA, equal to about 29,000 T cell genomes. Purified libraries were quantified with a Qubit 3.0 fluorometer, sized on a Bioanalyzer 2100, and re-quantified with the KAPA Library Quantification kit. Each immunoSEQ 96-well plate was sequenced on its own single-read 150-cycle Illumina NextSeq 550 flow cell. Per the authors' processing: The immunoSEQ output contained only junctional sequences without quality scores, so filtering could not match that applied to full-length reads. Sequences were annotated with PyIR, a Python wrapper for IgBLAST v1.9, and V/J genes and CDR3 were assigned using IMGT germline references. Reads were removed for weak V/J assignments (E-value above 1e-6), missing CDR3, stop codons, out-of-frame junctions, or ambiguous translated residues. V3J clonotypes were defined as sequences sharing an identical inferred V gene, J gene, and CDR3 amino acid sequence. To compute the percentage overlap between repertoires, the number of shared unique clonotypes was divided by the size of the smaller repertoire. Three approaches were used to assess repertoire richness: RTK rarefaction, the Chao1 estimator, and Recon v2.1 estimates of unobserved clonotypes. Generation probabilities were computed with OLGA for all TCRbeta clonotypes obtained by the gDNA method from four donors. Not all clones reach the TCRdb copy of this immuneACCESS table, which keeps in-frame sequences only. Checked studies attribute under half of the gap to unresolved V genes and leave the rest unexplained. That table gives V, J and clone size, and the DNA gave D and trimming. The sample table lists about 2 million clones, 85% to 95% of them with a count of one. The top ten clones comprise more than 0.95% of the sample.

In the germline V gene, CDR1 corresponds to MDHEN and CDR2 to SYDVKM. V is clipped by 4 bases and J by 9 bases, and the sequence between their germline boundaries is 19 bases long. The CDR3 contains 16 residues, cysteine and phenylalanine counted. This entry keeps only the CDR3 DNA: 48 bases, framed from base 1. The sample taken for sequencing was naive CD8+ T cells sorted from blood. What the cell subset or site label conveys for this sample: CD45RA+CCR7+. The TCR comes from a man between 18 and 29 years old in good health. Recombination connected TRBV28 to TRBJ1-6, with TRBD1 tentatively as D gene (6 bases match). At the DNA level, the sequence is TGTGCCAGCAGTTCCCCGACAGGCCCCGCTGGTTCACCCCTCCACTTT. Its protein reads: CASSSPTGPAGSPLHF.